This TCR beta chain was documented in a study of cytomegalovirus exposure and HLA in healthy donors. In this sample, this clone turned up a few times. CDR3 length: 13 residues. V dropped 6 bases and J dropped 0 bases, with 8 bases sitting between them. In germline, CDR1 is KGHSH, CDR2 LQKENI. Use of 60 Vbeta and 13 Jbeta primers characterized the PCR. Libraries were prepared by immunoSEQ multiplex PCR; TCRdb keeps only in-frame clonotypes and omits some of them. The data contain about 150,000 clones, 60% to 80% of them singletons. This TCR was sampled from a woman aged 40 to 50 in good health and CMV-seropositive. The material sequenced was PBMCs. V and J are TRBV18 and TRBJ1-1; no clear D gene. The CDR3 DNA follows: TGTGCCAGCTCGCAGGCCCTGAACACTGAAGCTTTCTTT. Translating gives CASSQALNTEAFF. Variable domain in full (rest from reference TRBV18 and TRBJ1-1): NAGVMQNPRHLVRRRGQEARLRCSPMKGHSHVYWYRQLPEEGLKFMVYLQKENIIDESGMPKERFSAEFPKEGPSILRIQQVVRGDSAAYFCASSQALNTEAFFGQGTRLTVV.